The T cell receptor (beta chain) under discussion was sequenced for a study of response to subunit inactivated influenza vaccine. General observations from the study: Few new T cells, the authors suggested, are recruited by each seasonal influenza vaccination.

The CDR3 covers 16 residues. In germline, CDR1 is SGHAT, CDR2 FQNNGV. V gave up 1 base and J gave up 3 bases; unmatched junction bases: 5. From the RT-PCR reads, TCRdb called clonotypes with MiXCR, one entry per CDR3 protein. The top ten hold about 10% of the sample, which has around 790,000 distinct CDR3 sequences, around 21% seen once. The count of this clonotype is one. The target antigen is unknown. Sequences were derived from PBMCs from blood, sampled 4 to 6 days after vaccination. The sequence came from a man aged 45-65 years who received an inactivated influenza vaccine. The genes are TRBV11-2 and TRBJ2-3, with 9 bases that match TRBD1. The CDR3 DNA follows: TGTGCCAGCAGCTTAGTAGGGACAGGGATGACAGATACGCAGTATTTT. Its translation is CASSLVGTGMTDTQYF.